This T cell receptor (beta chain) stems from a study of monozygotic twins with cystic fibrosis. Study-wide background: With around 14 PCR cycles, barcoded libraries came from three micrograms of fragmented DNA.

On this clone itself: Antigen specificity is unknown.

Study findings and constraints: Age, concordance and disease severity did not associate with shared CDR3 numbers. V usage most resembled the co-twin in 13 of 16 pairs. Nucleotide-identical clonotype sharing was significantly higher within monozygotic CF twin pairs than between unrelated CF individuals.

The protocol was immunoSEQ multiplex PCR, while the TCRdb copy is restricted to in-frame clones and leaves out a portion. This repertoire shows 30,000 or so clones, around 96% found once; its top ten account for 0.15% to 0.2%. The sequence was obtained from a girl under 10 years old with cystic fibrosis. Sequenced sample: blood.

The CDR3 DNA reads as TGCAGCGCTCAGATGGGACGGCTGAACACTGAAGCTTTCTTT. It translates to CSAQMGRLNTEAFF. The chain is built from TRBV29-1 and TRBJ1-1; possibly TRBD1 for D (5 bases). This CDR3 spans 14 amino acids. Between the trimmed V and J ends, which lost 7 bases and 0 bases, there was a span of 15 bases. Per germline, CDR1 SQVTM and CDR2 ANQGSEA. The variable domain in full, completed from reference TRBV29-1 and TRBJ1-1, reads SAVISQKPSRDICQRGTSLTIQCQVDSQVTMMFWYRQQPGQSLTLIATANQGSEATYESGFVIDKFPISRPNLTFSTLTVSNMSPEDSSIYLCSAQMGRLNTEAFFGQGTRLTVV.